These T cell receptor beta chains were read from a single sample in a study of identical twins. TCRdb re-called the 5' RACE reads with MiXCR, one entry per CDR3 protein. The data contain 650,000 to 750,000 distinct CDR3 sequences, 21% of them singletons. These same data were also listed under a study on T cells expressing NK-cell markers.

The sample comprised PBMCs. These receptors were taken from a woman aged 18 to 35 in good health. Each CDR3 is given with its conserved first and last residue.

TRBV10-3 | CAIRGQGIAYEQYF
TRBV12-3/TRBV12-4 | CASSFGQGSYNEQFF
TRBV12-3/TRBV12-4 | CASSLVPGPDGYTF
TRBV7-9 | CASSPSRDTPVQETQYF
TRBV3-1 | CASSAGVAQYF
TRBV20-1 | CSAPFYNEQFF
TRBV18 | CASSPWAQATDTQYF
TRBV9 | CASSAHSGRFPGELFF
TRBV25-1 | CASSESIWGSQYF
TRBV20-1 | CSARSANQPQHF
TRBV12-3/TRBV12-4 | CASSSSRGNEQFF
TRBV20-1 | CSARVLGYDTQYF
TRBV7-9 | CASSLAFGEQYF
TRBV12-3/TRBV12-4 | CASSRYYNEQFF
TRBV5-1 | CASSHSGQGGNTEAFF
TRBV7-8 | CASSLYLQSTEAFF
TRBV10-3 | CAISVAGPTTEAFF
TRBV5-5 | CASSGGGQSYNEQFF
TRBV29-1 | CSASRSTTREQYF
TRBV4-2 | CASSQRLAGEDNEQFF
TRBV7-9 | CASCRTRETQYF
TRBV10-3 | CAIGGSETQYF
TRBV12-3/TRBV12-4 | CASSRWDLISSYEQYF
TRBV29-1 | CSVGKVYNEQFF
TRBV12-3/TRBV12-4 | CASSLAGTGVPGELFF
TRBV30 | CAWTTSGRGSKQFF
TRBV15 | CATSALAGGRENEQFF
TRBV7-9 | CASSTDLKTAYGYTF
TRBV6-1 | CASSIDRDTEAFF
TRBV4-3 | CASSQSFAASGYEQYF
TRBV7-3 | CASSFQQGTGELFF
TRBV12-3/TRBV12-4 | CASSQIGQEETQYF
TRBV7-9 | CASSPGIMAPTEQYF
TRBV7-8 | CASSLGLAAGLNTQYF
TRBV20-1 | CSARDRGRGGYTF
TRBV20-1 | CSAPETTGANVLTF
TRBV29-1 | CSVGVEGLEYEQYF
TRBV10-3 | CAIRDRATGELFF
TRBV29-1 | CSVEDRGWENYGYTF
TRBV14 | CASSQDRPGSSYNEQFF
TRBV20-1 | CSARPPLDNEQFF
TRBV12-3/TRBV12-4 | CASSQLRSVVTQYF
TRBV4-2 | CASSPYLVSGGQQTQYF
TRBV2 | CARAVGYNPGGNEQFF
TRBV12-3/TRBV12-4 | CASRKGSGSYEQYF
TRBV19 | CATSGAPQETQYF